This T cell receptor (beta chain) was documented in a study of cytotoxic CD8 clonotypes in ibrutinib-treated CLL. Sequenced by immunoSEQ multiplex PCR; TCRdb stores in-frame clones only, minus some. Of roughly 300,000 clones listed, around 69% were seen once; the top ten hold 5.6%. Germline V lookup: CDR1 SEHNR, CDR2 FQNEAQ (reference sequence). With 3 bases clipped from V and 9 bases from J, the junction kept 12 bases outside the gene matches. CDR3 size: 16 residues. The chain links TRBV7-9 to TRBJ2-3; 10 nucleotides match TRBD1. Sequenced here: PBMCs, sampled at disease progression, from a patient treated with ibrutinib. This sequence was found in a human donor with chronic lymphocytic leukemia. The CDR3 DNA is TGTGCCAGCAGCTTGGGAGCGACGGGACAGGGGAACACGCAGTATTTT. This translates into CASSLGATGQGNTQYF. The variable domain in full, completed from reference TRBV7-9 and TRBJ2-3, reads DTGVSQNPRHKITKRGQNVTFRCDPISEHNRLYWYRQTLGQGPEFLTYFQNEAQLEKSRLLSDRFSAERPKGSFSTLEIQRTEQGDSAMYLCASSLGATGQGNTQYFGPGTRLTVL.